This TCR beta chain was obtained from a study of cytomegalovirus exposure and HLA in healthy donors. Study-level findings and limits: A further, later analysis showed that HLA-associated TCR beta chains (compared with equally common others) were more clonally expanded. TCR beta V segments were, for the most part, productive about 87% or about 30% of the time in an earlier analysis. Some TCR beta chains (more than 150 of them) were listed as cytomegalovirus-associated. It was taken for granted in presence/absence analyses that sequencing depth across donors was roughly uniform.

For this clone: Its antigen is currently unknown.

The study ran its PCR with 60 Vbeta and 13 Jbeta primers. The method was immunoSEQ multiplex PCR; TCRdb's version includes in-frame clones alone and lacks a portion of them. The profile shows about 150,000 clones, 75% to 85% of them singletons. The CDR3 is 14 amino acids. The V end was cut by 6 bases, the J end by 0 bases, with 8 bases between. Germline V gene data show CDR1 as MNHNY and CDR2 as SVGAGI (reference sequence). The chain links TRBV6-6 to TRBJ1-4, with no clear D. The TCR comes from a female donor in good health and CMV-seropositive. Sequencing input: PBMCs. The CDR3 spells CASSPGTTNEKLFF. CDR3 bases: TGTGCCAGCAGCCCAGGCACAACTAATGAAAAACTGTTTTTT.